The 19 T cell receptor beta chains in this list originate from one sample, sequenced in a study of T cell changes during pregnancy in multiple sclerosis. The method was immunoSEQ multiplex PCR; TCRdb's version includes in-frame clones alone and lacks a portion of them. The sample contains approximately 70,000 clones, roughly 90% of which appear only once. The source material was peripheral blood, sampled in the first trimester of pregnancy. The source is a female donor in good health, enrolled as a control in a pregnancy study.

CDR3 loop: CASSLAAGQGQYEQYF. The CDR3 DNA reads as TGTGCCAGCAGCTTAGCGGCAGGACAAGGGCAGTACGAGCAGTACTTC. This sequence joins TRBV7-2 and TRBJ2-7, with TRBD1 as a possible D gene (5 bases). The length of the CDR3 is 16 residues. Germline-derived CDR1 and CDR2 are SGHTA and FQGNSA. The V gene lost 0 bases and the J gene lost 4 bases, with 16 bases spanning the gap.

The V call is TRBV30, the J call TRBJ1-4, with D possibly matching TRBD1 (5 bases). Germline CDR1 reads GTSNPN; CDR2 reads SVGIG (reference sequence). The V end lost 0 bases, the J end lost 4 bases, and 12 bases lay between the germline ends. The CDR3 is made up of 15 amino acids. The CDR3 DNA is TGTGCCTGGAGTGTAATAGCGGGGGTTAATGAAAAACTGTTTTTT. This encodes CAWSVIAGVNEKLFF.

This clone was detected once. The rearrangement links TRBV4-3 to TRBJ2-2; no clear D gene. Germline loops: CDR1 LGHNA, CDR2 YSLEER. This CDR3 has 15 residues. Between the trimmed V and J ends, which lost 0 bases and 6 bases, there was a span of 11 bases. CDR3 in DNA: TGCGCCAGCAGCCAAGAGTTCCACCCGGCCGGGGAGCTGTTTTTT. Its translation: CASSQEFHPAGELFF.

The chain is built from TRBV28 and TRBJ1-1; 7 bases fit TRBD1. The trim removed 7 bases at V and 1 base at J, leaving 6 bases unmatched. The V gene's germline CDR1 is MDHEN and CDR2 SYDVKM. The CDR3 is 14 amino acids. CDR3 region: CASNSRDRNTEAFF. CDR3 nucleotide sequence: TGTGCCAGCAATTCCCGGGACAGGAACACTGAAGCTTTCTTT. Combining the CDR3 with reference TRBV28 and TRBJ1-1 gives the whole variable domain DVKVTQSSRYLVKRTGEKVFLECVQDMDHENMFWYRQDPGLGLRLIYFSYDVKMKEKGDIPEGYSVSREKKERFSLILESASTNQTSMYLCASNSRDRNTEAFFGQGTRLTVV.

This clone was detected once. The CDR3 region is CATSRDLSRGSETQYF. The CDR3, as DNA: TGTGCCACCAGCAGAGATCTCTCGAGAGGGAGTGAGACCCAGTACTTC. The chain has TRBV15 and TRBJ2-5, with D maybe TRBD2 (5 bases). Trimming cost V 0 bases and J 5 bases, with 16 bases left between them. Germline assignment: CDR1 LNHNV and CDR2 YYDKDF (reference sequence). This CDR3 contains 16 residues.

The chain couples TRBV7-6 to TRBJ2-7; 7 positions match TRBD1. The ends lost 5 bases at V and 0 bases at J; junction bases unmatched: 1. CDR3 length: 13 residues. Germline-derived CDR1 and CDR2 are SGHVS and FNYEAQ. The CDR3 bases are TGTGCCAGCAGCGGGACAGTCTCCTACGAGCAGTACTTC. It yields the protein CASSGTVSYEQYF.

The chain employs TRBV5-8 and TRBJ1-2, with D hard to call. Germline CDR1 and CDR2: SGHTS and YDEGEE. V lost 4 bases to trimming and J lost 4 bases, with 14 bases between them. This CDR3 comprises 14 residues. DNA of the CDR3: TGTGCCAGCAGCCCCCTCGGAGGGAGCTATGGCTACACCTTC. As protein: CASSPLGGSYGYTF.

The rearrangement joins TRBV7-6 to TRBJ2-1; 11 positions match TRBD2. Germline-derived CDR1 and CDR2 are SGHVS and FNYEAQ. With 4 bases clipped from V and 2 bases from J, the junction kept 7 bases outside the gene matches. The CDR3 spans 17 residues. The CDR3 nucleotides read TGTGCCAGCAGCTCCGCGATGACTAGCGGGACCTACAATGAGCAGTTCTTC. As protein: CASSSAMTSGTYNEQFF.

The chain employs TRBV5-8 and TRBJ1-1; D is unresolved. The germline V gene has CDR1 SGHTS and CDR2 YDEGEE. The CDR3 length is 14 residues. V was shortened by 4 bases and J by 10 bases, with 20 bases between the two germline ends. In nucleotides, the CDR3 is TGTGCCAGCAGCCCAATCCCGGTTCTAGGTGCAGCTTTCTTT. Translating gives CASSPIPVLGAAFF.

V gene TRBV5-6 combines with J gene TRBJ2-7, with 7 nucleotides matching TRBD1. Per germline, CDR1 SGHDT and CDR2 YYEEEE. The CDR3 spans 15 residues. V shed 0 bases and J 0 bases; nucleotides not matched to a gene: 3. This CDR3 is CASSLGRGPSYEQYF. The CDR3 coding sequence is TGTGCCAGCAGCTTGGGAAGGGGGCCCTCCTACGAGCAGTACTTC. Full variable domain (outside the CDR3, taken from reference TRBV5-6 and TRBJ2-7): DAGVTQSPTHLIKTRGQQVTLRCSPKSGHDTVSWYQQALGQGPQFIFQYYEEEERQRGNFPDRFSGHQFPNYSSELNVNALLLGDSALYLCASSLGRGPSYEQYFGPGTRLTVT.

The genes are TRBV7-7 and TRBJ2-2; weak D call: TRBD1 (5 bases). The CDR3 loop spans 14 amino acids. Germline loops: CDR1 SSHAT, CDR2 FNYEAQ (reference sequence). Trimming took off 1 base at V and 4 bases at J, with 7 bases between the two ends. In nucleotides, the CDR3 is TGTGCCAGCAGCTTAGAAGGGGCCACCGGGGAGCTGTTTTTT. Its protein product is CASSLEGATGELFF. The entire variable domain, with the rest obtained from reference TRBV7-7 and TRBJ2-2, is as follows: GAGVSQSPRYKVTKRGQDVTLRCDPISSHATLYWYQQALGQGPEFLTYFNYEAQPDKSGLPSDRFSAERPEGSISTLTIQRTEQRDSAMYRCASSLEGATGELFFGEGSRLTVL.

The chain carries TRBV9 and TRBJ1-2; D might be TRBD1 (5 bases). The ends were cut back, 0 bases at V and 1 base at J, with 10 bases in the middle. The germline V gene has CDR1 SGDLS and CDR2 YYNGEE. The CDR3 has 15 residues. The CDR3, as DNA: TGTGCCAGCAGCGTAGACCCCAGGGATAACTATGGCTACACCTTC. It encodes CASSVDPRDNYGYTF.

The CDR3 bases are TGTGCCAGCAGCCTCCCCGGGAACTATGGCTACACCTTC. Translating gives CASSLPGNYGYTF. The chain couples TRBV6-5 to TRBJ1-2; D is uncertain. V shed 6 bases and J shed 2 bases, with 10 bases lying between them. The CDR3 covers 13 residues. Germline V gives CDR1 MNHEY, CDR2 SVGAGI.

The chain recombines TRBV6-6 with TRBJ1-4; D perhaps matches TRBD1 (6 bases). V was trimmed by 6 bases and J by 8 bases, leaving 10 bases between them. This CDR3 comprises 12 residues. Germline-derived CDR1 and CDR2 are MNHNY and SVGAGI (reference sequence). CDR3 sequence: CASRGANEKLFF. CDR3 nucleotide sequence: TGTGCCAGCAGGGGGGCAAACGAAAAACTGTTTTTT.

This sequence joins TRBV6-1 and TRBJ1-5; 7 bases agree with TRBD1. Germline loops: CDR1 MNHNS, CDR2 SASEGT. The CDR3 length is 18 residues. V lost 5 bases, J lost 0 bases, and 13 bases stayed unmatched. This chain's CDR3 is CASSQDRDSQYSNQPQHF. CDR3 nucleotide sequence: TGTGCCAGCAGTCAAGACCGGGACAGCCAATATAGCAATCAGCCCCAGCATTTT.

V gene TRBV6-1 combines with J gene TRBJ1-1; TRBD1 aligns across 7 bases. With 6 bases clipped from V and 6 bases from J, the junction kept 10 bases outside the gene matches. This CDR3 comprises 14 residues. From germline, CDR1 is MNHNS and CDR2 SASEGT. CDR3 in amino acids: CASSRTGGLSEAFF. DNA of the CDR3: TGTGCCAGCAGCCGGACAGGAGGTCTCTCTGAAGCTTTCTTT.

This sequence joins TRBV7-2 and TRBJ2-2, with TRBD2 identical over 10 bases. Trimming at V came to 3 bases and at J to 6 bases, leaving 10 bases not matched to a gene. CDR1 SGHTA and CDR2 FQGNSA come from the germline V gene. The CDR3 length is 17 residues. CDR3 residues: CASSLAAGGPSPGELFF. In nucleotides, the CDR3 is TGTGCCAGCAGCTTGGCAGCGGGAGGGCCGTCACCCGGGGAGCTGTTTTTT.

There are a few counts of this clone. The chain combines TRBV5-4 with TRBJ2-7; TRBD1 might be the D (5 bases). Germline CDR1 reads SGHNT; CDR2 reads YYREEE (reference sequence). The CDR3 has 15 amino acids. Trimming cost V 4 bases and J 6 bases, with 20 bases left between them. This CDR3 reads CASSPRVLKGSEQYF. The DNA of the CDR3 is TGTGCCAGCAGCCCCAGGGTCCTAAAGGGATCCGAGCAGTACTTC.

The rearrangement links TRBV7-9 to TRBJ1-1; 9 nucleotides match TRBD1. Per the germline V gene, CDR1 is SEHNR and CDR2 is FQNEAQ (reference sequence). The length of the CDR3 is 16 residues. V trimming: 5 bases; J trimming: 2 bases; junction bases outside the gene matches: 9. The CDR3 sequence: CASSHNRGRGNTEAFF. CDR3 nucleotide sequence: TGTGCCAGCAGCCACAACAGGGGGCGAGGAAACACTGAAGCTTTCTTT.